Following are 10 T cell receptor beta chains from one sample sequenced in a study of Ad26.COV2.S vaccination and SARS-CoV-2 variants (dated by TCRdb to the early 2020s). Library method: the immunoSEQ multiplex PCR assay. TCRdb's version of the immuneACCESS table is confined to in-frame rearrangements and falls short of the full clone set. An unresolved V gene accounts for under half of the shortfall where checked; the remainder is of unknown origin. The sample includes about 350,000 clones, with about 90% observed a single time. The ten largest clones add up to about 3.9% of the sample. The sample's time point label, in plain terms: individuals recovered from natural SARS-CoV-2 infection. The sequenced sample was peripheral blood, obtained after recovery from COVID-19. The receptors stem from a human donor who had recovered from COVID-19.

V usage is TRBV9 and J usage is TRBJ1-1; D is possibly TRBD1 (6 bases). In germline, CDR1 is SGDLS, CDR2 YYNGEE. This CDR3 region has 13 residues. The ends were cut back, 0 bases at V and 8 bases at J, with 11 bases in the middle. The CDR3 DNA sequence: TGTGCCAGCAGCGTAGTGGAGGGGGGCGAAGCTTTCTTT. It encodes CASSVVEGGEAFF.

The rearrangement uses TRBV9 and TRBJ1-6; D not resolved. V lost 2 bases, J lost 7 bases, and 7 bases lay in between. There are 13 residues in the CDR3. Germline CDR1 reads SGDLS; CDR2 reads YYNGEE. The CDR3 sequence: CASSVTGNSPLHF. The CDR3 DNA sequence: TGTGCCAGCAGCGTGACGGGGAATTCACCCCTCCACTTT.

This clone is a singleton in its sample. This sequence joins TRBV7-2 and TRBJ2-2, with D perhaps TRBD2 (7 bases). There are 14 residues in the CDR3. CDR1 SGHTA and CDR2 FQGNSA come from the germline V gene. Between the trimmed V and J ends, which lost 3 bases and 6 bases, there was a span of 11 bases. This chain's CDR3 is CASSFGGAAGELFF. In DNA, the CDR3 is TGTGCCAGCAGCTTTGGGGGGGCGGCCGGGGAGCTGTTTTTT.

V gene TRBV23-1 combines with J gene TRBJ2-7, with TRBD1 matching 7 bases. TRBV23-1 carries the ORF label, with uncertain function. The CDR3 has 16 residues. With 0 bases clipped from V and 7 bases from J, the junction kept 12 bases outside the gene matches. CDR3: CASSQSTGAPPREQYF. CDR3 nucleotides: TGCGCCAGCAGTCAATCAACAGGGGCTCCCCCCAGGGAGCAGTACTTC.

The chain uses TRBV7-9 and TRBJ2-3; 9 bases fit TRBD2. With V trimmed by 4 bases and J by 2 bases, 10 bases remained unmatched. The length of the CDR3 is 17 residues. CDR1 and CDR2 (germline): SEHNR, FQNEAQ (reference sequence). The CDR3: CASSSKAGGPVTDTQYF. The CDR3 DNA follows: TGTGCCAGCAGCTCAAAAGCGGGGGGACCCGTCACAGATACGCAGTATTTT.

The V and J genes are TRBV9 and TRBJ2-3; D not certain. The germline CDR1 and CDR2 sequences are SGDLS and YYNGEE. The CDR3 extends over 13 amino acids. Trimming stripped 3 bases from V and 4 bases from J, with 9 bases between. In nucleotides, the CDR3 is TGTGCCAGCAGCGATAGCTCCGCAGATACGCAGTATTTT. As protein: CASSDSSADTQYF.

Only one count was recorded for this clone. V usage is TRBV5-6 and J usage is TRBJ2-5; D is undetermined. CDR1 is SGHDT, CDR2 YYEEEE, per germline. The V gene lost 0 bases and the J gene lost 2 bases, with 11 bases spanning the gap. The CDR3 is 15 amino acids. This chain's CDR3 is CASSLAVFGQETQYF. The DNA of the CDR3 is TGTGCCAGCAGCTTGGCTGTTTTTGGGCAAGAGACCCAGTACTTC.

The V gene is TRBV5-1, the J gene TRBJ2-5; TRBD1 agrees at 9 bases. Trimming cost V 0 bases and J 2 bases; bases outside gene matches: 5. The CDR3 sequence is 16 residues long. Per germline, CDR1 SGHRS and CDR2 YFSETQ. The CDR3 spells CASSLGGTGLQETQYF. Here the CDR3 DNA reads TGCGCCAGCAGCTTGGGGGGGACAGGGCTACAAGAGACCCAGTACTTC.

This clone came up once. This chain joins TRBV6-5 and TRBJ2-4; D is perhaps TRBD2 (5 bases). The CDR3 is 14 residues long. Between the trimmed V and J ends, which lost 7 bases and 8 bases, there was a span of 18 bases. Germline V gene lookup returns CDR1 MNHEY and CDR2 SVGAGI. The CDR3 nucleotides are TGTGCCAGCACCACCAACTGGGCAGCGGACATTCAGTACTTC. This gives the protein CASTTNWAADIQYF.

The CDR3 here is CASSPKRDGYYEQYF. DNA for the CDR3: TGTGCCAGCAGCCCAAAGAGGGACGGTTACTACGAGCAGTACTTC. The chain couples TRBV3-1 (or the pseudogene TRBV3-2) to TRBJ2-7; possibly TRBD1 or TRBD2 for D (5 bases each). V was clipped by 4 bases and J by 3 bases, with 16 bases between them. The CDR3 is 15 residues long. CDR1 and CDR2 (germline): LGHDT, YNNKEL (reference sequence).